This passage covers 13 T cell receptor beta chains from one sample sequenced in a study of T cell repertoires in cytomegalovirus infection. TCRdb processed the reads anew with MiXCR; each CDR3 protein has one entry. The table has hundreds of thousands of distinct CDR3 sequences, roughly 24% seen once. Sequencing input: CD8+ T cells from PBMCs. Receptors were obtained from a human donor in good health (CMV status not recorded). Some clones in this sample may be carry-over from other donors' samples.

V usage is TRBV4-1 and J usage is TRBJ2-3; either TRBD1 or TRBD2 may supply D (6 bases each). Germline CDR1 reads MGHRA; CDR2 reads YSYEKL. The CDR3 has 16 amino acids. V lost 3 bases and J 0 bases, leaving 13 bases between the germline ends. This chain's CDR3 is CASSQGRGVSTDTQYF. CDR3 bases: TGCGCCAGCAGCCAGGGAAGGGGGGTGAGCACAGATACGCAGTATTTT.

This clonotype was detected a few times. This CDR3 is CSVEEARGNSYEQYF. As DNA, the CDR3 is TGCAGCGTTGAAGAAGCAAGGGGCAACTCCTACGAGCAGTACTTC. V is TRBV29-1 and J is TRBJ2-7; D is perhaps TRBD1 (5 bases). The CDR3 sequence is 15 residues long. In germline, CDR1 is SQVTM, CDR2 ANQGSEA. The V and J ends lost 0 bases and 0 bases respectively, with 12 bases between them.

V and J are TRBV10-3 and TRBJ2-7, with D perhaps TRBD1 or TRBD2 (5 bases each). The CDR3 contains 15 residues. Trimming cost V 5 bases and J 4 bases, with 18 bases left between them. Looked up from germline, CDR1 is ENHRY and CDR2 is SYGVKD. CDR3 residues: CAISTSGAGKYEQYV. The DNA for the CDR3 is TGTGCCATCAGTACCTCCGGGGCAGGGAAATACGAGCAGTACGTC.

The chain uses TRBV29-1 and TRBJ1-2; no clear D gene. There are 12 residues in the CDR3. V lost 0 bases to trimming and J lost 7 bases, with 9 bases between them. CDR1 SQVTM and CDR2 ANQGSEA come from the germline V gene. The CDR3 region is CSVEDPTPGYTF. In nucleotides, the CDR3 is TGCAGCGTTGAAGATCCCACGCCTGGCTACACCTTC.

The chain's CDR3 is CAISGRQVGDYEQYF. In nucleotides, the CDR3 is TGTGCCATCAGTGGGAGGCAGGTGGGGGACTACGAGCAGTACTTC. The chain is built from TRBV10-3 and TRBJ2-7; D tentatively reads TRBD1 or TRBD2 (5 bases each). V lost 4 bases, J lost 3 bases, and 16 bases lay in between. This CDR3 spans 15 amino acids. Germline-derived CDR1 and CDR2 are ENHRY and SYGVKD.

This clonotype turned up a few times. The chain couples TRBV6-1 to TRBJ2-1, with D tentatively TRBD2 (5 bases). Germline V gene lookup returns CDR1 MNHNS and CDR2 SASEGT. Deletions cut 6 bases from V and 4 bases from J, with 19 bases between. CDR3 length: 16 amino acids. CDR3 nucleotides: TGTGCCAGCAGCCCCTCCCAAGCGGACCGTTACAATGAGCAGTTCTTC. Protein: CASSPSQADRYNEQFF.

This chain links TRBV5-4 with TRBJ2-1; 10 nucleotides match TRBD2. The V gene end was trimmed by 5 bases and the J gene end by 0 bases; junction bases not matched to a gene: 11. The CDR3 has 18 amino acids. The germline gives CDR1 SGHNT, CDR2 YYREEE (reference sequence). In DNA form, the CDR3 reads TGTGCCAGCAGTCTTTCTCCGGGACTAGCGAGCTCCTACAATGAGCAGTTCTTC. As protein: CASSLSPGLASSYNEQFF.

This chain uses TRBV25-1 with TRBJ2-2, with TRBD1 identical over 9 bases. The V gene's germline CDR1 is MGHDK and CDR2 SYGVNS. The trim removed 10 bases at V and 4 bases at J, leaving 10 bases unmatched. The CDR3 contains 15 residues. The chain's CDR3 is CANRTGTGPTGELFF. DNA of the CDR3: TGTGCCAACAGAACCGGGACAGGGCCCACCGGGGAGCTGTTTTTT.

This clonotype was observed at least ten times. The CDR3 spells CASSLYQEAEAFF. In nucleotides, the CDR3 is TGTGCCAGCAGCTTATACCAGGAGGCTGAAGCTTTCTTT. The chain combines TRBV7-9 with TRBJ1-1; D remains unclear. Germline V gene data show CDR1 as SEHNR and CDR2 as FQNEAQ (reference sequence). Trimming pared 2 bases from V and 6 bases from J, leaving 10 bases between. The CDR3 totals 13 residues.

The chain combines TRBV11-3 with TRBJ2-4; tentatively, D is TRBD1 (5 bases). The ends were cut back, 0 bases at V and 2 bases at J, with 17 bases in the middle. The germline V gene has CDR1 SGHNT and CDR2 YENEEA. The CDR3 covers 18 residues. The CDR3 spells CASSLDHLSAGTKNIQYF. CDR3 nucleotides: TGTGCCAGCAGCTTAGATCACCTCTCCGCAGGGACCAAAAACATTCAGTACTTC.

The V gene is TRBV4-1, the J gene TRBJ1-6, with unresolved D. CDR1 MGHRA and CDR2 YSYEKL come from the germline V gene. Trimming removed 2 bases from V and 6 bases from J, with 14 bases in between. CDR3 length: 16 residues. The CDR3 spells CASSQFPEGSNSPLHF. CDR3 nucleotides: TGCGCCAGCAGCCAATTCCCTGAGGGTTCTAATTCACCCCTCCACTTT.

This clonotype was found a few times. The chain joins TRBV29-1 to TRBJ1-1, with D possibly TRBD1 on 6 matching bases. The germline V gene has CDR1 SQVTM and CDR2 ANQGSEA. Trimming stripped 8 bases from V and 4 bases from J, with 8 bases between. The CDR3 length is 10 residues. CDR3 residues: CSPGVTEAFF. In DNA form, the CDR3 reads TGCAGCCCAGGGGTCACTGAAGCTTTCTTT.

This clonotype appeared a few times. V and J are TRBV5-5 and TRBJ2-3, with D perhaps matching TRBD1 (6 bases). With 6 bases removed from V and 3 bases from J, the gap between germline ends came to 20 bases. This CDR3 is built from 16 residues. Germline V gene data show CDR1 as SGHKS and CDR2 as YYEKEE (reference sequence). For the CDR3, the DNA is TGTGCCAGCACCCCGGGACATGGGGTAGTGACAGATACGCAGTATTTT. Amino acids: CASTPGHGVVTDTQYF.